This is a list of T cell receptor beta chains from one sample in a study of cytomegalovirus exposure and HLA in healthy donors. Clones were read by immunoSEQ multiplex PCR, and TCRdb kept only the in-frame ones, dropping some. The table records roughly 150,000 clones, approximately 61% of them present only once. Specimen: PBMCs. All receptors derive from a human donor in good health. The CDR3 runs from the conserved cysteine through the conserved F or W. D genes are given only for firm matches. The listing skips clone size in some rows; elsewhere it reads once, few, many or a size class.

TGTGCCAGCACCCCCCCCAGGGGCCTCTTATCCTACGAGCAGTACTTC CASTPPRGLLSYEQYF TRBV28 - TRBJ2-7 16 -
TGTGCCAGCTTCCGACTAGCGGGGTTGAACACCGGGGAGCTGTTTTTT CASFRLAGLNTGELFF TRBV2 - TRBJ2-2 16 TRBD2
TGTGCCAGCAGCAAAGGAAGGGACAGGGGGCGCCCTAACACTGAAGCTTTCTTT CASSKGRDRGRPNTEAFF TRBV21-1 - TRBJ1-1 18 -
TGTGCCAGCCGTCCGGAGCAAGATAGCAATCAGCCCCAGCATTTT CASRPEQDSNQPQHF TRBV2 - TRBJ1-5 15 -
TGTGCCAGCAGCCAGGACGGACAGGGGTACTACGAGCAGTACTTC CASSQDGQGYYEQYF TRBV27 - TRBJ2-7 15 TRBD1
TGTGCCAGCTCACTGGGACAGGGGAATGCTAACTATGGCTACACCTTC CASSLGQGNANYGYTF TRBV18 - TRBJ1-2 16 TRBD1
TGTGCCAGCAGCTTCTCAAGGGGCCGTGATACGCAGTATTTT CASSFSRGRDTQYF TRBV11-3 few TRBJ2-3 14 -
TGTGCCAGCAGTCGCTGGACTAGCGGGCCTATCAATGAGCAGTTCTTC CASSRWTSGPINEQFF TRBV27 - TRBJ2-1 16 TRBD2
TGTGCCAGCAGAGCGGGAGGGCCGCGAGAGGAGCTGTTTTTT CASRAGGPREELFF TRBV7-9 - TRBJ2-2 14 TRBD2
TGTGCCAGCAAAGAGGACATAATCTACGAGCAGTACTTC CASKEDIIYEQYF TRBV28 - TRBJ2-7 13 -
TGTGCCAGCAGTTCTACAGGGAACACTGAAGCTTTCTTT CASSSTGNTEAFF TRBV27 - TRBJ1-1 13 -
TGTGCCAGCAGCCCAACTAGCGGGGTAGGGGAGCTGTTTTTT CASSPTSGVGELFF TRBV9 - TRBJ2-2 14 TRBD2
TGTGCCAGCAGCGGGAACGACGGAGGGCCCCACGAGCAGTACTTC CASSGNDGGPHEQYF TRBV5-5 - TRBJ2-7 15 -
TGTGCCAGCAGCCGGACTAGCGGGATTACAGATACGCAGTATTTT CASSRTSGITDTQYF TRBV2 few TRBJ2-3 15 TRBD2
TGTGCCAGCAGCGTAGAATCGAGAACCGGGGAGCTGTTTTTT CASSVESRTGELFF TRBV9 - TRBJ2-2 14 -
TGTGCCAGTAGGGCAGGGGGCGGGAATCAGCCCCAGCATTTT CASRAGGGNQPQHF TRBV19 - TRBJ1-5 14 TRBD1
TGCGCCAGCAGCCAAGGGGGACTAGCGGGAGGGAAGGCCTACAATGAGCAGTTCTTC CASSQGGLAGGKAYNEQFF TRBV4-1 - TRBJ2-1 19 TRBD2